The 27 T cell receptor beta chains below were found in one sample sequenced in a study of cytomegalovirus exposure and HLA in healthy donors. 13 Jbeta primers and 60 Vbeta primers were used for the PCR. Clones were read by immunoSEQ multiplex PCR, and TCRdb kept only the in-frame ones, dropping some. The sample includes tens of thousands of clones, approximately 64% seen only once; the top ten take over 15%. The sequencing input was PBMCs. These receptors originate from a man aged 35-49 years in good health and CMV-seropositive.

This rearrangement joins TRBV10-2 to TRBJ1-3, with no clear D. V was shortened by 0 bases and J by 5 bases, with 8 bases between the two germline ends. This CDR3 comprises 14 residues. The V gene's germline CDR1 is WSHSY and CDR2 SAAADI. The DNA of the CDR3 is TGCGCCAGCAGTGAGTCGGGCGGGAGAAACACCATATATTTT. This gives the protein CASSESGGRNTIYF.

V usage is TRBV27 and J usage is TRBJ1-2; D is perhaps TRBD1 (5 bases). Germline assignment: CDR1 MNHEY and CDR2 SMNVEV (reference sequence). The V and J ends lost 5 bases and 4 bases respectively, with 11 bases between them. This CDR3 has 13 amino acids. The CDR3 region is CASSPSQAYGYTF. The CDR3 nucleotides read TGTGCCAGCAGTCCCTCACAGGCCTATGGCTACACCTTC.

CDR3 in amino acids: CASSEFSRTSGPVGQYF. The CDR3 DNA reads TGTGCCAGCAGTGAATTCTCCCGGACTAGCGGGCCCGTAGGGCAGTACTTC. The chain combines TRBV25-1 with TRBJ2-5, with 11 bases fitting TRBD2. The V gene end was trimmed by 1 base and the J gene end by 11 bases; junction bases not matched to a gene: 15. The CDR3 covers 17 residues. The germline gives CDR1 MGHDK, CDR2 SYGVNS.

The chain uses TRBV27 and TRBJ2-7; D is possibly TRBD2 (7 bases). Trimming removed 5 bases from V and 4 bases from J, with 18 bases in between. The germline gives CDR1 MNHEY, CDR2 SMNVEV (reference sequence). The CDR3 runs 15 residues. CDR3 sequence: CASSPRGGAGYEQYF. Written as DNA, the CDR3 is TGTGCCAGCAGTCCTCGAGGGGGGGCGGGATACGAGCAGTACTTC.

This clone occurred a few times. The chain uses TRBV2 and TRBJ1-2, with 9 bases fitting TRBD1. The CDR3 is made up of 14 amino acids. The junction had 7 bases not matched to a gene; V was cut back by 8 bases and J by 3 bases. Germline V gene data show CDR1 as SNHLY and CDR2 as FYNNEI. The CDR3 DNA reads TGTGCCAGCGGGGCCGGGACAGGGTACTATGGCTACACCTTC. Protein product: CASGAGTGYYGYTF.

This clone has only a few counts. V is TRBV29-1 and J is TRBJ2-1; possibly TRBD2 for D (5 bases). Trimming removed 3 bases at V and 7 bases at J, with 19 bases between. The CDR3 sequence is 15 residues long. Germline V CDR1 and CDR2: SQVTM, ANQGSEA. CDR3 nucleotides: TGCAGCGTTGATCAGCGGACCATAACCCTTAATGAGCAGTTCTTC. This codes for CSVDQRTITLNEQFF.

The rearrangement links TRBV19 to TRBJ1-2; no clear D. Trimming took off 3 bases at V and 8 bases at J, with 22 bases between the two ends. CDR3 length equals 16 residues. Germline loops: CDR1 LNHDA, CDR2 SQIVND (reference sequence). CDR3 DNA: TGTGCCAGTAGTATTAGCGTCGACAAGGTGTTTGGAGGCTACACCTTC. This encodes CASSISVDKVFGGYTF.

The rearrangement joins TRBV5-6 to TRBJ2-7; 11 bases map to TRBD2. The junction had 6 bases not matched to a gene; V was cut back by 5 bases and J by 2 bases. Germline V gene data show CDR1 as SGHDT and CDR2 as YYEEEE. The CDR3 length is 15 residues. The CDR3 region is CASRKRLAGTYEQYF. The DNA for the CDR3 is TGTGCCAGCAGGAAAAGACTAGCGGGGACCTACGAGCAGTACTTC.

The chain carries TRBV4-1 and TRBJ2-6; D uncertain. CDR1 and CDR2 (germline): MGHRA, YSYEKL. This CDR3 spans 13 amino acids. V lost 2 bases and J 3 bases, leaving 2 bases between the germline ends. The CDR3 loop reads CASSQLGANVLTF. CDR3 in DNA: TGCGCCAGCAGCCAACTTGGGGCCAACGTCCTGACTTTC.

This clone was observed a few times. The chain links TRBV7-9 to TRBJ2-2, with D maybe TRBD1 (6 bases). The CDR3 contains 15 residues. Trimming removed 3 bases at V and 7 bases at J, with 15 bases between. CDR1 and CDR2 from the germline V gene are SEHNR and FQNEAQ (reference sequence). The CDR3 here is CASSLWSGASGELFF. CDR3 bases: TGTGCCAGCAGCTTGTGGTCAGGGGCTAGCGGGGAGCTGTTTTTT.

CDR3 loop: CASSRTGNYEQYF. CDR3 nucleotide sequence: TGTGCCAGCAGTCGGACAGGGAATTACGAGCAGTACTTC. The V gene is TRBV6-5, the J gene TRBJ2-7; TRBD1 matches at 8 bases. This CDR3 comprises 13 residues. Germline V CDR1 and CDR2: MNHEY, SVGAGI. V lost 5 bases to trimming and J lost 4 bases; unmatched junction nucleotides: 4.

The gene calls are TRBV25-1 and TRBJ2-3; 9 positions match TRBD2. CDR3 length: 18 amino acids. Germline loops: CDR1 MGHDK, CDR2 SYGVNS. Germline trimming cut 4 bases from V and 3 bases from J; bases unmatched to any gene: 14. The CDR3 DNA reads TGTGCCAGCAGTGGGGGTCGCGCGGGGGGGCCCATGACAGATACGCAGTATTTT. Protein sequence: CASSGGRAGGPMTDTQYF.

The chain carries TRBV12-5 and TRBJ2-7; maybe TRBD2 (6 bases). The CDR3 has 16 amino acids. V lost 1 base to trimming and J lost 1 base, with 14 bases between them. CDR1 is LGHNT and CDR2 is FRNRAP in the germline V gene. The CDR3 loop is CASGLASGTLSYEQYF. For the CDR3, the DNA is TGTGCTAGTGGTTTGGCCTCCGGGACTCTTTCCTACGAGCAGTACTTC.

The CDR3 DNA reads TGTGCCAGCAGTCAGGACAGAAGCACCGGGGAGCTGTTTTTT. Translation gives CASSQDRSTGELFF. This chain joins TRBV2 and TRBJ2-2; a weak D match, TRBD1 (6 bases). Trimming shortened V by 5 bases and J by 4 bases, and 11 bases separated the two germline ends. The germline gives CDR1 SNHLY, CDR2 FYNNEI. The CDR3 length is 14 residues.

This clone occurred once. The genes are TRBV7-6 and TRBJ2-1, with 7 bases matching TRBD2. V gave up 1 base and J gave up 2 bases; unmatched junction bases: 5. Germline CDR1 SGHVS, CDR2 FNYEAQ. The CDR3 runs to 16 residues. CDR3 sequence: CASSLGAGEAYNEQFF. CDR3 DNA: TGTGCCAGCAGCTTAGGGGCGGGGGAGGCCTACAATGAGCAGTTCTTC.

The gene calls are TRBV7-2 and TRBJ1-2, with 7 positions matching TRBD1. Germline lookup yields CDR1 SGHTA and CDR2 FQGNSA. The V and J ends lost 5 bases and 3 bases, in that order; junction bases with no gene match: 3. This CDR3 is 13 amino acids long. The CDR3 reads CASSPQGDYGYTF. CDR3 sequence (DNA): TGTGCCAGCAGCCCCCAGGGGGACTATGGCTACACCTTC.

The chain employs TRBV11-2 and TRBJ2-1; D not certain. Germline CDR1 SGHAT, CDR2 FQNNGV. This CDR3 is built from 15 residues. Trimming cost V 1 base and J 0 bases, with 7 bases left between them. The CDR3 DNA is TGTGCCAGCAGCTTAGCGGGTGACTCCTACAATGAGCAGTTCTTC. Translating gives CASSLAGDSYNEQFF.

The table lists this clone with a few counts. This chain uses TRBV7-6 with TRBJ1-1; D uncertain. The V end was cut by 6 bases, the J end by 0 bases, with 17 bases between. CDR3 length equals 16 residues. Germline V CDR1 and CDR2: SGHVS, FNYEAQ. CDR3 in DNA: TGTGCCAGCAGTACTAGATCGACATGGGTGAACACTGAAGCTTTCTTT. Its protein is CASSTRSTWVNTEAFF.

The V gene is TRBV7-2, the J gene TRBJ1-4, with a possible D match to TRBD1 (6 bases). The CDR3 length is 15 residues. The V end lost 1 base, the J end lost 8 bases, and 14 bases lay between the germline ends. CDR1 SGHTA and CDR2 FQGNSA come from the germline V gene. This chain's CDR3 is CASSLEWQGKEKLFF. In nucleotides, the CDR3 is TGTGCCAGCAGCTTAGAATGGCAGGGGAAGGAAAAACTGTTTTTT.

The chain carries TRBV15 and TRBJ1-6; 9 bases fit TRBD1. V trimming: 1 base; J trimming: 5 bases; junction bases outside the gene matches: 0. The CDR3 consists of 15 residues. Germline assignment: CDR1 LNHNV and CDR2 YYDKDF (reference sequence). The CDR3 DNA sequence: TGTGCCACCAGCAGAGGACAGGGGGATAATTCACCCCTCCACTTT. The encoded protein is CATSRGQGDNSPLHF.

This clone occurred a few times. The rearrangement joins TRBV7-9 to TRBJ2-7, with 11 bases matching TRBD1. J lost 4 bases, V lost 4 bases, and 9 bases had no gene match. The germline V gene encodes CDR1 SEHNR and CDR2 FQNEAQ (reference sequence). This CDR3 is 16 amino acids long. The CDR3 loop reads CASSSRTGTGGYEQYF. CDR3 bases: TGTGCCAGCAGCTCACGTACCGGGACAGGGGGATACGAGCAGTACTTC.

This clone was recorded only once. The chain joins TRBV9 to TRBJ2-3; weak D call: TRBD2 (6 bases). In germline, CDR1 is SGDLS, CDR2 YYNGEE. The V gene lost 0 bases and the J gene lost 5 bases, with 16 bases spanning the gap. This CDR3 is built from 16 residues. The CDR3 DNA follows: TGTGCCAGCAGCGTAGCTCTCGGAGGGTCCGGAGATACGCAGTATTTT. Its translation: CASSVALGGSGDTQYF.

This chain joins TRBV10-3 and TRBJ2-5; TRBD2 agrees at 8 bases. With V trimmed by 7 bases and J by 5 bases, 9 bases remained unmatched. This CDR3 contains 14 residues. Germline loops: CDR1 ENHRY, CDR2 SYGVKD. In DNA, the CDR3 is TGTGCCATCAACGGGGGGGCAGCAGGGGAGACCCAGTACTTC. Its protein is CAINGGAAGETQYF.

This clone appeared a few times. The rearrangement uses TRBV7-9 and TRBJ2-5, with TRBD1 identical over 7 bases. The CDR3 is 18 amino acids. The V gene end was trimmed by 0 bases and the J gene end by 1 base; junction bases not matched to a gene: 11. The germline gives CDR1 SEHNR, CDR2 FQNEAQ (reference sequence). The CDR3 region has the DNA TGTGCCAGCAGCTTAGCGATCTTAACAGGGGACCTCCAAGAGACCCAGTACTTC. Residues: CASSLAILTGDLQETQYF.

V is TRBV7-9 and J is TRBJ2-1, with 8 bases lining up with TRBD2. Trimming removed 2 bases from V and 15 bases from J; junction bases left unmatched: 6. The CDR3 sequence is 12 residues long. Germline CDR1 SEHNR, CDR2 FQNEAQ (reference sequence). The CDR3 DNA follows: TGTGCCAGCAGCTTATTGCGGGGGGAAGGGTTCTTC. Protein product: CASSLLRGEGFF.

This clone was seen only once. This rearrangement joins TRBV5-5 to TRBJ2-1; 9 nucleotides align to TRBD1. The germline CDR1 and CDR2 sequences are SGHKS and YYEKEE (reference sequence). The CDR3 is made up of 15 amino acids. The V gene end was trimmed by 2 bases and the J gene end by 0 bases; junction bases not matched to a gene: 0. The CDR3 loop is CASSLQGASYNEQFF. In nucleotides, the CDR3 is TGTGCCAGCAGCTTACAGGGGGCCTCCTACAATGAGCAGTTCTTC.

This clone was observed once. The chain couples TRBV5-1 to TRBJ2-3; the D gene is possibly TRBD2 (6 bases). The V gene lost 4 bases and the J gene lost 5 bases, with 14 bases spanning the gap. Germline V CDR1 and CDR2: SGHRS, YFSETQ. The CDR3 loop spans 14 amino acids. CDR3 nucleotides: TGCGCCAGCAGCCCCGGGGGAGCGGGAGATACGCAGTATTTT. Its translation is CASSPGGAGDTQYF. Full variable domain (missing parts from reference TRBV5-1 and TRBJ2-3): KAGVTQTPRYLIKTRGQQVTLSCSPISGHRSVSWYQQTPGQGLQFLFEYFSETQRNKGNFPGRFSGRQFSNSRSEMNVSTLELGDSALYLCASSPGGAGDTQYFGPGTRLTVL.